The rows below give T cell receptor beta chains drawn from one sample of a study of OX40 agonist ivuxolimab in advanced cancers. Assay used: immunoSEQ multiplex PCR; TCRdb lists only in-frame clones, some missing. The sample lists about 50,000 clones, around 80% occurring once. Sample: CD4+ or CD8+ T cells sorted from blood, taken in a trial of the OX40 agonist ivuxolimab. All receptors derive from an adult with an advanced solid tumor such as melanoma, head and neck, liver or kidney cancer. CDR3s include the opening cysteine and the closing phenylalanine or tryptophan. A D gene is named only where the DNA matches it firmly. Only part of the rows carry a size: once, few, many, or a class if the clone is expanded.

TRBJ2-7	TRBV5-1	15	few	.	CASSAPGTVSYEQYF	TGCGCCAGCAGCGCGCCCGGGACGGTCTCCTACGAGCAGTACTTC
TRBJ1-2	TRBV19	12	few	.	CASSPGRPGYTF	TGTGCCAGTAGTCCGGGTCGACCCGGCTACACCTTC
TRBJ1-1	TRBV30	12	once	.	CAWRKGSKRAFF	TGTGCCTGGAGAAAGGGGTCTAAGCGAGCTTTCTTT
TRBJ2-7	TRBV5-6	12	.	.	CASSLWGHEQYF	TGTGCCAGCAGCTTGTGGGGGCACGAGCAGTACTTC
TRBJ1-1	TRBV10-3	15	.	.	CAISESGGSGVEAFF	TGTGCCATCAGTGAGTCGGGAGGGTCCGGGGTAGAAGCTTTCTTT
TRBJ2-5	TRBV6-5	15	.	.	CASSYSTGGPETQYF	TGTGCCAGCAGTTACTCGACTGGGGGCCCGGAGACCCAGTACTTC
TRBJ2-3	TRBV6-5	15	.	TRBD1	CASRPGQGRADTQYF	TGTGCCAGCAGACCCGGACAGGGACGGGCAGATACGCAGTATTTT
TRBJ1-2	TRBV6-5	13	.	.	CASSQTENYGYTF	TGTGCCAGCAGTCAGACAGAGAACTATGGCTACACCTTC
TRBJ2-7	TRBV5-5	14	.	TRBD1	CASSRDRAFYEQYF	TGTGCCAGCAGCCGGGACAGGGCCTTTTACGAGCAGTACTTC
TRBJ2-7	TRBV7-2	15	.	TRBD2	CASSISGGQQGEQYF	TGTGCCAGCAGCATTAGCGGGGGGCAACAGGGCGAGCAGTACTTC
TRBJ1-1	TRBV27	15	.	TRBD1	CASSPRQGSNTEAFF	TGTGCCAGCAGTCCTCGACAGGGATCGAACACTGAAGCTTTCTTT
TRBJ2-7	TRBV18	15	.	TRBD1	CASSPQGQGPYEQYF	TGTGCCAGCTCACCACAAGGACAGGGGCCCTACGAGCAGTACTTC
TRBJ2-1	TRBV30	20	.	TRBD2	CAWSVHHSGLAGSSYNEQFF	TGTGCCTGGAGTGTACATCACTCCGGACTAGCGGGTAGCTCCTACAATGAGCAGTTCTTC
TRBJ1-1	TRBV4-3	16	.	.	CASSQVRGIMNTEAFF	TGCGCCAGCAGCCAAGTCCGAGGAATAATGAACACTGAAGCTTTCTTT
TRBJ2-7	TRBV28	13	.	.	CASKGDSTYEQYF	TGTGCCAGCAAAGGGGACTCGACCTACGAGCAGTACTTC
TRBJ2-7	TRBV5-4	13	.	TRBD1	CASSPQGWGEQYF	TGTGCCAGCAGCCCACAGGGGTGGGGCGAGCAGTACTTC
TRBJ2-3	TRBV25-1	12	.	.	CASSVYADTQYF	TGTGCCAGCAGTGTATACGCAGATACGCAGTATTTT
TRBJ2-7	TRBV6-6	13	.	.	CASSSQVGGEQYF	TGTGCCAGCAGTTCGCAGGTAGGGGGCGAGCAGTACTTC
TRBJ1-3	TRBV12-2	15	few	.	CASRSHGLQGNTIYF	TGTGCAAGTCGCTCGCACGGATTGCAGGGTAACACCATATATTTT
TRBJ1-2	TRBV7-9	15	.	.	CASSQARDRPSGYTF	TGTGCCAGCAGCCAAGCTAGGGACCGCCCTAGTGGCTACACCTTC
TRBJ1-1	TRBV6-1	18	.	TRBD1	CASSDLDRGRGVNTEAFF	TGTGCCAGCAGTGACCTTGACAGGGGGCGAGGAGTGAACACTGAAGCTTTCTTT
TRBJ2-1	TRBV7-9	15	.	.	CASSPPGAPYNEQFF	TGTGCCAGCAGCCCCCCGGGGGCTCCCTACAATGAGCAGTTCTTC
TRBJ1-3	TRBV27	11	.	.	CASRRGNTIYF	TGTGCCAGCCGAAGAGGAAACACCATATATTTT
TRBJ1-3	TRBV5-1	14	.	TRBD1	CASSRGQQGNTIYF	TGCGCCAGCAGCCGGGGACAGCAGGGAAACACCATATATTTT